The 30 T cell receptor beta chains presented below share a single source sample, sequenced in a study of siplizumab effects on memory and regulatory T cells. The assay was immunoSEQ multiplex PCR, and TCRdb's table has in-frame clones only and misses some. In the table there are around 100,000 clones, less than 95% of which are singletons. The sample taken for sequencing was non-Treg CD4+ T cells sorted from blood. The receptors stem from a human donor in good health.

This rearrangement joins TRBV4-1 to TRBJ1-1; possibly TRBD1 for D (6 bases). The V and J ends lost 7 bases and 1 base respectively, with 13 bases between them. Germline V gene lookup returns CDR1 MGHRA and CDR2 YSYEKL. The CDR3 runs to 14 residues. The CDR3 nucleotides read TGCGCCAGCAAAAGGGGGATTTCGAACACTGAAGCTTTCTTT. Encoded protein: CASKRGISNTEAFF.

V is TRBV14 and J is TRBJ2-5, with D possibly TRBD1 on 6 matching bases. The CDR3 covers 15 residues. Germline V gene data show CDR1 as SGHDN and CDR2 as FVKESK. Trimming cost V 0 bases and J 2 bases, with 10 bases left between them. The CDR3 region is CASSQEVGQQETQYF. Here the CDR3 DNA reads TGTGCCAGCAGCCAAGAGGTAGGACAGCAAGAGACCCAGTACTTC.

This sequence joins TRBV7-9 and TRBJ2-3; 8 nucleotides match TRBD2. Germline V gene data show CDR1 as SEHNR and CDR2 as FQNEAQ (reference sequence). Losses at the gene ends were 2 bases for V and 5 bases for J; bases not matched to a gene: 9. The CDR3 spans 16 residues. CDR3 loop: CASSLLFGRARDTQYF. CDR3 in DNA: TGTGCCAGCAGCTTATTGTTCGGGAGGGCCAGAGATACGCAGTATTTT.

CDR3 in amino acids: CASSLEQGAYNEQFF. The CDR3 DNA follows: TGCGCCAGCAGCTTGGAACAGGGGGCCTACAATGAGCAGTTCTTC. The chain combines TRBV5-1 with TRBJ2-1, with 8 bases fitting TRBD1. This CDR3 comprises 15 residues. Germline CDR1 SGHRS, CDR2 YFSETQ. The ends lost 0 bases at V and 2 bases at J; junction bases unmatched: 1.

The CDR3, as DNA: TGTGCCAGCAGTTATAAGGGGAGTGGGGCCAACGTCCTGACTTTC. Translated, it gives CASSYKGSGANVLTF. V and J are TRBV6-5 and TRBJ2-6; the D call may be TRBD1 or TRBD2 (5 bases each). The CDR3 covers 15 residues. Germline V gives CDR1 MNHEY, CDR2 SVGAGI. V shed 3 bases and J shed 3 bases, with 9 bases lying between them.

The chain uses TRBV7-9 and TRBJ2-3; TRBD2 aligns across 10 bases. The CDR3 consists of 12 residues. The germline V gene has CDR1 SEHNR and CDR2 FQNEAQ (reference sequence). V gave up 5 bases and J gave up 11 bases; unmatched junction bases: 4. CDR3 nucleotide sequence: TGTGCCAGCAGCGCGGGGACTAGCGTGCAGTATTTT. Its translation is CASSAGTSVQYF.

This clone was seen once. V and J are TRBV18 and TRBJ1-1; D ambiguous. Trimming pared 0 bases from V and 6 bases from J, leaving 11 bases between. The CDR3 loop spans 14 amino acids. Germline CDR1 and CDR2: KGHSH and LQKENI. The chain's CDR3 is CASSPPSLAAEAFF. DNA of the CDR3: TGTGCCAGCTCACCACCTTCGTTGGCGGCTGAAGCTTTCTTT.

The chain joins TRBV11-3 to TRBJ2-7; possible D gene TRBD1, 6 bases. The CDR3 spans 14 residues. Trimming pared 0 bases from V and 7 bases from J, leaving 13 bases between. Germline CDR1 reads SGHNT; CDR2 reads YENEEA. The CDR3 spells CASSLDTARGEQYF. Written as DNA, the CDR3 is TGTGCCAGCAGCTTAGATACCGCCAGGGGAGAGCAGTACTTC. The whole variable domain, filled in from reference TRBV11-3 and TRBJ2-7, reads EAGVVQSPRYKIIEKKQPVAFWCNPISGHNTLYWYLQNLGQGPELLIRYENEEAVDDSQLPKDRFSAERLKGVDSTLKIQPAELGDSAVYLCASSLDTARGEQYFGPGTRLTVT.

The CDR3 region has the DNA TGTGCCAGCAGCCTAGGGGCGGGTGAGCTGTTTTTT. Its protein is CASSLGAGELFF. The gene calls are TRBV7-3 and TRBJ2-2; D possibly uses TRBD1 or TRBD2 (5 bases each). The CDR3 spans 12 residues. V shed 5 bases and J shed 11 bases, with 12 bases lying between them. Germline assignment: CDR1 SGHTA and CDR2 FQGTGA. Full variable domain (remainder filled in from reference TRBV7-3 and TRBJ2-2): GAGVSQTPSNKVTEKGKYVELRCDPISGHTALYWYRQSLGQGPEFLIYFQGTGAADDSGLPNDRFFAVRPEGSVSTLKIQRTERGDSAVYLCASSLGAGELFFGEGSRLTVL.

CDR3 loop: CASSGGQKETQYF. For the CDR3, the DNA is TGCGCCAGCAGCGGAGGACAGAAAGAGACCCAGTACTTC. J is TRBJ2-5 and V is TRBV5-1; tentative D call: TRBD1 (6 bases). The V gene lost 4 bases and the J gene lost 3 bases, with 10 bases spanning the gap. Germline V gene sequence: CDR1 SGHRS, CDR2 YFSETQ. CDR3 length equals 13 residues. Supplemented by reference TRBV5-1 and TRBJ2-5, the full variable domain reads KAGVTQTPRYLIKTRGQQVTLSCSPISGHRSVSWYQQTPGQGLQFLFEYFSETQRNKGNFPGRFSGRQFSNSRSEMNVSTLELGDSALYLCASSGGQKETQYFGPGTRLLVL.

The chain carries TRBV5-4 and TRBJ2-7; TRBD1 agrees at 8 bases. Germline V gives CDR1 SGHNT, CDR2 YYREEE (reference sequence). The CDR3 is 15 residues long. Unmatched junction bases numbered 11, after V lost 0 bases and J lost 9 bases. DNA of the CDR3: TGTGCCAGCAGCTTGGGGGCAGGGGGCAGCGTAGGGCAGTACTTC. As protein: CASSLGAGGSVGQYF.

V gene TRBV5-6 combines with J gene TRBJ1-2; possibly TRBD1 for D (6 bases). Germline values: CDR1 SGHDT, CDR2 YYEEEE. The V end lost 5 bases, the J end lost 8 bases, and 13 bases lay between the germline ends. CDR3 length: 12 residues. The CDR3 loop reads CASSSGVGGYTF. The DNA for the CDR3 is TGTGCCAGCAGTTCAGGGGTTGGGGGCTACACCTTC.

The chain has TRBV11-3 and TRBJ2-7; 11 bases are shared with TRBD1. Germline loops: CDR1 SGHNT, CDR2 YENEEA. V was clipped by 5 bases and J by 5 bases; unmatched bases: 8. The CDR3 runs to 15 residues. The CDR3 region has the DNA TGTGCCAGCAGCCCAGGGACAGGGGGAATTAACGAGCAGTACTTC. This codes for CASSPGTGGINEQYF.

This sequence joins TRBV28 and TRBJ2-5; 7 nucleotides line up with TRBD1. The better agreement between TRBJ2-7 and the DNA end casts doubt on the J call. The CDR3 is 15 residues long. CDR1 is MDHEN and CDR2 is SYDVKM in the germline V gene. The CDR3 loop is CASTSTGLVSYEQYF. DNA of the CDR3: TGTGCCAGCACCTCGACAGGGTTAGTATCCTACGAGCAGTACTTC.

The J gene is TRBJ1-2, the V gene TRBV29-1; TRBD1 agrees at 8 bases. Trimming took 3 bases from V and 6 from J; bases not matched to a gene: 15. The CDR3 consists of 16 residues. Germline CDR1 and CDR2: SQVTM and ANQGSEA. CDR3 nucleotide sequence: TGCAGCGTTGATTGGGCAGGGGGCGCAAAAGGAGATGGCTACACCTTC. Residues: CSVDWAGGAKGDGYTF. Complete variable domain (other parts from reference TRBV29-1 and TRBJ1-2): SAVISQKPSRDICQRGTSLTIQCQVDSQVTMMFWYRQQPGQSLTLIATANQGSEATYESGFVIDKFPISRPNLTFSTLTVSNMSPEDSSIYLCSVDWAGGAKGDGYTFGSGTRLTVV.

This chain uses TRBV19 with TRBJ2-2; D unclear. The CDR3 length is 14 residues. V gave up 6 bases and J gave up 1 base, with 9 bases separating them. Per germline, CDR1 LNHDA and CDR2 SQIVND (reference sequence). CDR3 bases: TGTGCCAGTAGGCGGCAAGGGAACACCGGGGAGCTGTTTTTT. Amino acid sequence: CASRRQGNTGELFF.

This clone was recorded only once. The chain recombines TRBV28 with TRBJ1-2, with D possibly matching TRBD1 (6 bases). The CDR3 covers 15 residues. V shed 6 bases and J shed 1 base, with 15 bases lying between them. CDR1 MDHEN and CDR2 SYDVKM come from the germline V gene. In DNA, the CDR3 is TGTGCCAGCAGCCCCACGGGGGCGGGTAACTATGGCTACACCTTC. This gives the protein CASSPTGAGNYGYTF.

This rearrangement joins TRBV6-5 to TRBJ1-4; 7 positions match TRBD1. This CDR3 is 16 amino acids long. From germline, CDR1 is MNHEY and CDR2 SVGAGI. V shed 2 bases and J 0 bases; nucleotides not matched to a gene: 3. In DNA form, the CDR3 reads TGTGCCAGCAGTTACCGTGGACAGGCAACTAATGAAAAACTGTTTTTT. Translation gives CASSYRGQATNEKLFF.

Points on this clone: This CDR3 is also generated by other DNA sequences in the sample. The J gene is TRBJ2-5, the V gene TRBV5-1, with a tentative D call TRBD2 (5 bases). Trimming shortened V by 0 bases and J by 2 bases, and 8 bases separated the two germline ends. This CDR3 comprises 14 residues. Germline CDR1 SGHRS, CDR2 YFSETQ. The CDR3 region is CASSLAGSQETQYF. The CDR3 DNA is TGCGCCAGCAGCTTGGCGGGGAGTCAAGAGACCCAGTACTTC.

The J gene is TRBJ2-2, the V gene TRBV7-3; no firm D call. The CDR3 is made up of 13 amino acids. Germline V CDR1 and CDR2: SGHTA, FQGTGA. V was shortened by 3 bases and J by 4 bases, with 6 bases between the two germline ends. The CDR3, as DNA: TGTGCCAGCAGCTTGACCTTCACCGGGGAGCTGTTTTTT. Its translation is CASSLTFTGELFF.

The chain is built from TRBV5-1 and TRBJ2-1, with D hard to call. CDR3 size: 16 residues. Germline V CDR1 and CDR2: SGHRS, YFSETQ. V lost 2 bases to trimming and J lost 2 bases, with 14 bases between them. The CDR3 coding sequence is TGCGCCAGCAGCTTTAATCCGAGTATCGCCTACAATGAGCAGTTCTTC. Amino acids: CASSFNPSIAYNEQFF.

This clone appeared once. The V and J genes are TRBV7-2 and TRBJ2-1, with D possibly matching TRBD1 (5 bases). Looked up from germline, CDR1 is SGHTA and CDR2 is FQGNSA. Deletions cut 1 base from V and 2 bases from J, with 9 bases between. The CDR3 has 15 residues. The CDR3 nucleotides are TGTGCCAGCAGCTTAGAGGGGCGACCCTACAATGAGCAGTTCTTC. Its translation: CASSLEGRPYNEQFF.

For the CDR3, the DNA is TGTGCCAGCAGCTTAATGTGGGGAGCGCTCAATGAGCAGTTCTTC. It is translated as CASSLMWGALNEQFF. This chain uses TRBV7-9 with TRBJ2-1, with D possibly matching TRBD2 (5 bases). CDR3 length: 15 residues. Between the trimmed V and J ends, which lost 2 bases and 6 bases, there was a span of 14 bases. Germline V lookup: CDR1 SEHNR, CDR2 FQNEAQ (reference sequence).

The rearrangement uses TRBV4-1 and TRBJ1-2; 10 bases are a match to TRBD1. V shed 7 bases, J shed 4 bases, and the junction held 15 bases outside the gene matches. The CDR3 totals 17 residues. CDR1 and CDR2 (germline): MGHRA, YSYEKL. The CDR3: CASNRRTGGQGSYGYTF. CDR3 coding DNA: TGCGCCAGCAACAGACGGACGGGGGGACAGGGGAGCTATGGCTACACCTTC.

The V call is TRBV19, the J call TRBJ1-2; TRBD1 aligns across 7 bases. The length of the CDR3 is 12 residues. J was trimmed by 13 bases and V by 5 bases; bases with no gene match: 10. Germline V gives CDR1 LNHDA, CDR2 SQIVND (reference sequence). DNA of the CDR3: TGTGCCAGTAGTTTCTATACAGGGGACCTCACCTTC. Translated: CASSFYTGDLTF.

This clone has only one observation. Other nucleotide sequences from this sample produce the same CDR3. The genes are TRBV11-2 and TRBJ2-3; D is undetermined. The CDR3 loop spans 12 amino acids. CDR1 is SGHAT and CDR2 is FQNNGV in the germline V gene. With 5 bases removed from V and 2 bases from J, the gap between germline ends came to 5 bases. The CDR3 here is CASSPSTDTQYF. The CDR3 nucleotides read TGTGCCAGCAGCCCGTCCACAGATACGCAGTATTTT.

The rearrangement joins TRBV7-3 to TRBJ2-5; TRBD2 agrees at 8 bases. CDR3 length equals 15 residues. J gave up 3 bases and V 2 bases, and 5 bases lay outside the gene matches. Germline-derived CDR1 and CDR2 are SGHTA and FQGTGA. This CDR3 is CASSLLVGREETQYF. Written as DNA, the CDR3 is TGTGCCAGCAGCTTACTTGTCGGGAGGGAAGAGACCCAGTACTTC.

The V call is TRBV5-4, the J call TRBJ1-2; possible D gene TRBD1, 5 bases. CDR1 and CDR2 from the germline V gene are SGHNT and YYREEE (reference sequence). The CDR3 loop spans 17 amino acids. Between the trimmed V and J ends, which lost 0 bases and 7 bases, there was a span of 22 bases. CDR3 nucleotide sequence: TGTGCCAGCAGCTTGGGGTCTCGGGACTCACAACCTGGTGGCTACACCTTC. Translation: CASSLGSRDSQPGGYTF. Variable domain in full (rest from reference TRBV5-4 and TRBJ1-2): ETGVTQSPTHLIKTRGQQVTLRCSSQSGHNTVSWYQQALGQGPQFIFQYYREEENGRGNFPPRFSGLQFPNYSSELNVNALELDDSALYLCASSLGSRDSQPGGYTFGSGTRLTVV.

This clone was detected a few times. The CDR3 nucleotides read TGTGCCAGCAGCTTAGCAGGTTCCTACGAGCAGTACTTC. Protein sequence: CASSLAGSYEQYF. The rearrangement links TRBV7-9 to TRBJ2-7, with D unclear. The V and J ends lost 0 bases and 1 base respectively, with 4 bases between them. Germline V gene lookup returns CDR1 SEHNR and CDR2 FQNEAQ (reference sequence). This CDR3 comprises 13 residues.

Written as DNA, the CDR3 is TGTGCCAGCAGTTTAGGGGGGGCCCGACCCTACGAGCAGTACTTC. This sequence encodes CASSLGGARPYEQYF. V usage is TRBV28 and J usage is TRBJ2-7, with D possibly TRBD2 on 7 matching bases. CDR3 size: 15 residues. V lost 2 bases and J lost 2, with 13 bases in between. CDR1 is MDHEN and CDR2 is SYDVKM in the germline V gene. The entire variable domain, with the rest obtained from reference TRBV28 and TRBJ2-7, is as follows: DVKVTQSSRYLVKRTGEKVFLECVQDMDHENMFWYRQDPGLGLRLIYFSYDVKMKEKGDIPEGYSVSREKKERFSLILESASTNQTSMYLCASSLGGARPYEQYFGPGTRLTVT.